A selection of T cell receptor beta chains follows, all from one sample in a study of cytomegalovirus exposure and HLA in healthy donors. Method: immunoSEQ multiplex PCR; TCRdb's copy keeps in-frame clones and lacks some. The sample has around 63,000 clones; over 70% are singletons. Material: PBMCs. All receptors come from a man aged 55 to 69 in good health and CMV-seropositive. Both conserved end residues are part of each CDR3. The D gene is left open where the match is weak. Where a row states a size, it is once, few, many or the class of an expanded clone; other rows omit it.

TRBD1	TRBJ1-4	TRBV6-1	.	TGTGCCAGCAGTGGGTTGGACAGGATTAATGAAAAACTGTTTTTT	CASSGLDRINEKLFF
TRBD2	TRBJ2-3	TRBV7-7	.	TGTGCTAGCAGCCTGGGACTAGCGGGCACAGATACGCAGTATTTT	CASSLGLAGTDTQYF
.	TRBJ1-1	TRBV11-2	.	TGTGCCAGCAGCTTAGCCGGCGGGGTGAACACTGAAGCTTTCTTT	CASSLAGGVNTEAFF
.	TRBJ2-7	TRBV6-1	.	TGTGCCAGCAGTGAAGTAGATAGAGCGGCATACGAGCAGTACTTC	CASSEVDRAAYEQYF
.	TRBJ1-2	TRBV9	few	TGTGCCAGCAGCGTAGCGGTGATTTTCTATGGCTACACCTTC	CASSVAVIFYGYTF
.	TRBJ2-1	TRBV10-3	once	TGTGCCATCAGTGAGTCAGGCGTACTAGCAGATAATGAGCAGTTCTTC	CAISESGVLADNEQFF
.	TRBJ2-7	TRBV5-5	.	TGTGCCAGCAGCTTGGAGGGGACTTCCTACGAGCAGTACTTC	CASSLEGTSYEQYF
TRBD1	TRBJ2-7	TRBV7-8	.	TGTGCCAGCAGCTGGGGGACAGGGAGCTCCTACGAGCAGTACTTC	CASSWGTGSSYEQYF
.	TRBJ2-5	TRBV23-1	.	TGCGCCAGCAGTCAATTCAGGGAGACCCAGTACTTC	CASSQFRETQYF
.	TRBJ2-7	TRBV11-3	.	TGTGCCAGCAGCCCCAGGCTAGCTGTTACCTACGAGCAGTACTTC	CASSPRLAVTYEQYF
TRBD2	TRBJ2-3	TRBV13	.	TGTGCCAGCAGCCCACTAGCGGGGGAGAACTCTAGCACAGATACGCAGTATTTT	CASSPLAGENSSTDTQYF
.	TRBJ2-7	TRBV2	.	TGTGCCAGCAATATTATCGGGACTTCTCCACCGAAAGAGCAGTACTTC	CASNIIGTSPPKEQYF
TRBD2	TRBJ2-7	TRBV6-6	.	TGTGCCAGCAGTTTCTCTTTGACTAGCGGAGACTACGAGCAGTACTTC	CASSFSLTSGDYEQYF
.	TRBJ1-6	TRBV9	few	TGTGCCAGCAGCGTAGAGGGGAGGGGTGTTTTTAATTCACCCCTCCACTTT	CASSVEGRGVFNSPLHF
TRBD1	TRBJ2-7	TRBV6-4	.	TGTGCCAGCAGCCCTACAGGGGAGATTGGCGAGCAGTACTTC	CASSPTGEIGEQYF
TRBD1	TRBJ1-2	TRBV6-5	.	TGTGCCAGCAGTTTAACCGGGACAGGGAAGGCTTATGGCTACACCTTC	CASSLTGTGKAYGYTF
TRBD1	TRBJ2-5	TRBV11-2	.	TGTGCCAGCAGCCGCCTACCGAGGGGGAAGGGGGCGAGAGAGACCCAGTACTTC	CASSRLPRGKGARETQYF
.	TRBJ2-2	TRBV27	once	TGTGCCAGCAGCCCCCGAGCCGGGGAGCTGTTTTTT	CASSPRAGELFF
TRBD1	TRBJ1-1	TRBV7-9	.	TGTGCCAGCAGCTTAGGACAGGGGGCCGCGAGGACTGAAGCTTTCTTT	CASSLGQGAARTEAFF
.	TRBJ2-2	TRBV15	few	TGTGCCACCAGCAGTGAGGCGGACACCGGGGAGCTGTTTTTT	CATSSEADTGELFF
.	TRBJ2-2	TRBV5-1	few	TGCGCCAGCAGCTTGCTAGAAACAAACACCGGGGAGCTGTTTTTT	CASSLLETNTGELFF
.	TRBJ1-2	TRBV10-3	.	TGTGCCATCAGTGAGTCCACGGGTACTTATGGCTACACCTTC	CAISESTGTYGYTF
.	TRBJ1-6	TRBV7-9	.	TGTGCCAGCAGCTTAGTAGGTGCAGGGGACACTTCACCCCTCCACTTT	CASSLVGAGDTSPLHF
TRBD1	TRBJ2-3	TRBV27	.	TGTGCCAGCAGTTTGTACAGGGGGTCTAGGACAGATACGCAGTATTTT	CASSLYRGSRTDTQYF
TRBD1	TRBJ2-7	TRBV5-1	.	TGCGCCAGCAGCTTGGACGGACAGGGGTTGGCCTACGAGCAGTACTTC	CASSLDGQGLAYEQYF
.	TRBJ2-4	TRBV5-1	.	TGCGCCAGCAGCTTCCGGAGTGGCAGCACTGTAGCCCAGCTCAAAAACATTCAGTACTTC	CASSFRSGSTVAQLKNIQYF
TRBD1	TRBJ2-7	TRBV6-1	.	TGTGCCAGCAGTGAGTGGCAGGGGGCGACCTACGAGCAGTACTTC	CASSEWQGATYEQYF
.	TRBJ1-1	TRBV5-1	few	TGCGCCAGCAGCCTGTCCCGGGGGGCGAGGGCTGAAGCTTTCTTT	CASSLSRGARAEAFF
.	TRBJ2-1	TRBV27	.	TGTGCCAGCGGGGGGGGGCCCCCATACAATGAGCAGTTCTTC	CASGGGPPYNEQFF
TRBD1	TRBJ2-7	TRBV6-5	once	TGTGCCAGCAATTCCGGGACAGGAACCGACGAGCAGTACTTC	CASNSGTGTDEQYF
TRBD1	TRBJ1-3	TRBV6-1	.	TGTGCCAGCAGTGCGACAGGGAGCATTACGGGAAACACCATATATTTT	CASSATGSITGNTIYF
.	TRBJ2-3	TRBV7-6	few	TGTGCCAGCAGCTTAAACCAGGGGAGCACAGATACGCAGTATTTT	CASSLNQGSTDTQYF
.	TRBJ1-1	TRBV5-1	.	TGCGCCAGCAGCACCGGGAGTAACACTGAAGCTTTCTTT	CASSTGSNTEAFF
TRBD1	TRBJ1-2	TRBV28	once	TGTGCCAGCAATACAGGGGGCTCAGCTAACTATGGCTACACCTTC	CASNTGGSANYGYTF
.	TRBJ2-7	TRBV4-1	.	TGCGCCAGCAGCCAAGAACCGGAGGAGACAGGTTACTACGAGCAGTACTTC	CASSQEPEETGYYEQYF
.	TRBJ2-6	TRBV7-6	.	TGTGCCAGCAGCTTAGGAGGGCTCGGGGCCAACGTCCTGACTTTC	CASSLGGLGANVLTF
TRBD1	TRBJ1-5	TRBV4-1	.	TGCGCCAGCAGCCCCGCCCCCGGGACAGGGGAGAATCAGCCCCAGCATTTT	CASSPAPGTGENQPQHF
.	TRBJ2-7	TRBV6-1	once	TGTGCCAGCAGGGCCGGGACAATGGGAGCCTACGAGCAGTACTTC	CASRAGTMGAYEQYF
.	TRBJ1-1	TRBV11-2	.	TGTGCCAGCAGGGCCAGTTTGAACACTGAAGCTTTCTTT	CASRASLNTEAFF
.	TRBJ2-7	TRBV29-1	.	TGCAGCGCCAAGGACAGCCCCTACGAGCAGTACTTC	CSAKDSPYEQYF
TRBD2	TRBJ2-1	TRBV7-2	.	TGTGCCAGCAGCGGAGGGCGGGAGGGCTCCAATGAGCAGTTCTTC	CASSGGREGSNEQFF